This T cell receptor beta chain was obtained from a study of T cell changes during pregnancy in multiple sclerosis. Profiling relied on immunoSEQ multiplex PCR, and the TCRdb table lists in-frame clones only, not all of them. The sample has 57,000 or so clones; about 90% are singletons. There are 14 residues in the CDR3. Germline V CDR1 and CDR2: SGHVS, FQNEAQ. With V trimmed by 4 bases and J by 6 bases, 8 bases remained unmatched. This clone was detected once. This clonotype was obtained from a female donor in good health, enrolled as a control in a pregnancy study. The gene calls are TRBV7-8 and TRBJ2-7; 8 bases fit TRBD2. Sequences were derived from peripheral blood, sampled in the third trimester of pregnancy. As DNA, the CDR3 is TGTGCCAGCAGCTCGGGAGGGCCTAGGGGCGAGCAGTACTTC. Its protein product is CASSSGGPRGEQYF.